The clone carrying this T cell receptor (beta chain) was detected only a few times. Use of 60 Vbeta and 13 Jbeta primers characterized the PCR. Methods used by the authors: The authors later counted about 80 million unique TCR beta chains, around 9.9 million of them shared. Repertoires were generated with immunoSEQ multiplex PCR, while TCRdb's copy carries only in-frame clones and drops some. D and trimming were read from the DNA, whereas the V and J calls and clone size are those reported in that table. In the table there are approximately 160,000 clones, 84% of which are singletons. Healthy donors of bone marrow made up the group. Nominal health characterized the donors when sampled, though unrecorded immune exposures were likely. The data are from a study of cytomegalovirus exposure and HLA in healthy donors. This CDR3 region has 13 residues. The J segment lost 3 bases and the V segment lost 8 bases, leaving 5 bases of the junction unmatched. Germline CDR1 and CDR2: SGHVS and FNYEAQ.

The chain couples TRBV7-6 to TRBJ2-7, with 9 positions matching TRBD1. The sequencing input was PBMCs. The source of this sequence is a girl aged 10-17 years in good health and CMV-seropositive. The CDR3 spells CASGQDRGYEQYF. The CDR3 bases are TGTGCCAGCGGCCAGGACAGGGGCTACGAGCAGTACTTC.